This T cell receptor beta chain was recovered during a study of OX40 agonist ivuxolimab in advanced cancers. Study in general: Ivuxolimab, an agonistic anti-OX40 (CD134) antibody, was given to patients. General study points: Among patients with partial responses at 0.1-3.0 mg/kg, clonal expansion was among the lowest.

Germline CDR1 is MGHRA and CDR2 is YSYEKL. Trimming shortened V by 3 bases and J by 4 bases, and 15 bases separated the two germline ends. The CDR3 extends over 15 amino acids. The assay was immunoSEQ multiplex PCR, and TCRdb's table has in-frame clones only and misses some. The table shows roughly 71,000 clones, with 84% occurring only once. Note on this clone: Antigen: not known.

This TCR was sampled from an adult with an advanced solid tumor such as melanoma, head and neck, liver or kidney cancer. The sequences come from CD4+ or CD8+ T cells sorted from blood, collected in a trial of the OX40 agonist ivuxolimab. The gene calls are TRBV4-1 and TRBJ1-1; unclear D gene. The CDR3 spells CASSHDVRGPTEAFF. The CDR3 DNA follows: TGCGCCAGCAGCCACGACGTGAGAGGGCCCACTGAAGCTTTCTTT.